This passage covers 30 T cell receptor beta chains from one sample sequenced in a study of T cells after yellow fever vaccination. TCRdb used MiXCR to reprocess the 5' RACE reads, holding one entry per CDR3 protein. The table includes some 350,000 distinct CDR3 sequences, roughly 4.3% detected once. Sequenced here: PBMCs, sampled 5 days after the yellow fever booster vaccination. The receptors shown here come from a man between 18 and 35 years old who received the YFV17D yellow fever vaccine.

This clonotype has just a few counts. This chain uses TRBV27 with TRBJ1-2, with a weak D call TRBD1 (5 bases). Germline CDR1 reads MNHEY; CDR2 reads SMNVEV (reference sequence). The CDR3 extends over 14 amino acids. V gave up 3 bases and J gave up 4 bases, with 12 bases separating them. The CDR3 reads CASSFSREVYGYTF. The CDR3, as DNA: TGTGCCAGCAGTTTTAGCAGGGAAGTCTATGGCTACACCTTC.

In this sample, this clonotype turned up many times. The chain uses TRBV7-6 and TRBJ2-7; TRBD2 aligns across 7 bases. The CDR3 has 13 residues. Germline CDR1 and CDR2: SGHVS and FNYEAQ. V gave up 2 bases and J gave up 5 bases; unmatched junction bases: 3. The chain's CDR3 is CASSLRGDHEQYF. CDR3 coding DNA: TGTGCCAGCAGCTTACGGGGGGACCACGAGCAGTACTTC.

This clonotype was counted at least ten times. This chain uses TRBV6-2 or TRBV6-3 with TRBJ1-5, with no clear D. Trimming removed 7 bases at V and 4 bases at J, with 11 bases between. In germline, CDR1 is MNHEY, CDR2 SVGEGT. The CDR3 contains 13 residues. CDR3 in amino acids: CASISQLNQPQHF. CDR3 bases: TGTGCCAGCATCTCTCAGCTAAATCAGCCCCAGCATTTT.

There are a few counts of this clonotype. The chain couples TRBV20-1 to TRBJ2-7; tentative D call: TRBD1 (6 bases). The CDR3 covers 16 residues. V lost 4 bases to trimming and J lost 2 bases, with 21 bases between them. CDR1 and CDR2 from the germline V gene are DFQATT and SNEGSKA (reference sequence). CDR3 amino acids: CSANDPTGQGTYEQYF. CDR3 DNA sequence: TGCAGTGCTAACGATCCTACTGGGCAGGGGACCTACGAGCAGTACTTC.

This clonotype showed up many times. The chain joins TRBV19 to TRBJ1-5, with D possibly matching TRBD1 (5 bases). The CDR3 totals 15 residues. CDR1 and CDR2 (germline): LNHDA, SQIVND (reference sequence). Trimming took 5 bases from V and 7 from J, leaving 18 bases between them. CDR3 nucleotide sequence: TGTGCCAGTAGTCCCTGGGGGGGAAGCGGCCAGCCCCAGCATTTT. Protein product: CASSPWGGSGQPQHF.

The chain joins TRBV12-3 or TRBV12-4 to TRBJ2-3, with D perhaps TRBD1 or TRBD2 (5 bases each). The ends were cut back, 3 bases at V and 0 bases at J, with 28 bases in the middle. The CDR3 covers 21 residues. In DNA form, the CDR3 reads TGTGCCAGCAGTTTTAAGAGGGACGTAGACCCCCGACGCGCTAGCACAGATACGCAGTATTTT. Translated, it gives CASSFKRDVDPRRASTDTQYF.

This clonotype was found a few times. In DNA form, the CDR3 reads TGCGCCAGCAGCTTGTCGGCAGGGAAAGCCGGGGAGCTGTTTTTT. Protein product: CASSLSAGKAGELFF. The V call is TRBV5-1, the J call TRBJ2-2, with a tentative D call TRBD1 (5 bases). Trimming removed 1 base at V and 6 bases at J, with 13 bases between. Looked up from germline, CDR1 is SGHRS and CDR2 is YFSETQ. The CDR3 totals 15 residues.

This clonotype turned up a few times. The V and J genes are TRBV30 and TRBJ2-5; D might be TRBD2 (5 bases). Germline V gene sequence: CDR1 GTSNPN, CDR2 SVGIG (reference sequence). The CDR3 covers 12 residues. V was shortened by 5 bases and J by 2 bases, with 9 bases between the two germline ends. The CDR3 reads CAWAGVQETQYF. The CDR3 bases are TGTGCCTGGGCCGGGGTTCAAGAGACCCAGTACTTC.

There are many counts of this clonotype. V is TRBV7-9 and J is TRBJ2-3, with a possible D match to TRBD2 (6 bases). The V and J ends lost 3 bases and 14 bases respectively, with 15 bases between them. This CDR3 comprises 12 residues. Germline V gene lookup returns CDR1 SEHNR and CDR2 FQNEAQ (reference sequence). The CDR3 here is CASSLLDYRAYF. The CDR3 nucleotides are TGTGCCAGCAGCTTGCTGGACTACCGGGCGTATTTT.

This clonotype was recorded many times. This chain joins TRBV10-3 and TRBJ1-5, with D hard to call. CDR1 is ENHRY, CDR2 SYGVKD, per germline. The V end lost 0 bases, the J end lost 2 bases, and 2 bases lay between the germline ends. The CDR3 contains 13 residues. The CDR3 bases are TGTGCCATCAGTGAGTCGGGCAATCAGCCCCAGCATTTT. Translating it yields CAISESGNQPQHF.

This clonotype was counted a few times. The chain links TRBV5-1 to TRBJ2-1; D gene uncertain. Germline values: CDR1 SGHRS, CDR2 YFSETQ. Trimming pared 7 bases from V and 0 bases from J, leaving 8 bases between. The CDR3 consists of 13 residues. The CDR3 loop reads CASGQISYNEQFF. CDR3 DNA sequence: TGCGCCAGCGGCCAAATCTCCTACAATGAGCAGTTCTTC.

This clonotype has more than one count but fewer than ten. J is TRBJ1-6 and V is TRBV7-2; 8 bases fit TRBD1. Per germline, CDR1 SGHTA and CDR2 FQGNSA. The length of the CDR3 is 15 residues. V lost 5 bases and J lost 9; bases outside the gene matches: 9. The CDR3 loop reads CASSPTTGAPSPLHF. CDR3 sequence (DNA): TGTGCCAGCAGCCCGACGACAGGGGCGCCTTCACCCCTCCACTTT. The full variable domain, completed using reference TRBV7-2 and TRBJ1-6, is GAGVSQSPSNKVTEKGKDVELRCDPISGHTALYWYRQSLGQGLEFLIYFQGNSAPDKSGLPSDRFSAERTGGSVSTLTIQRTQQEDSAVYLCASSPTTGAPSPLHFGNGTRLTVT.

The chain couples TRBV7-9 to TRBJ1-2; 10 bases map to TRBD1. J gave up 10 bases and V 5 bases, and 4 bases lay outside the gene matches. The germline CDR1 and CDR2 sequences are SEHNR and FQNEAQ (reference sequence). The CDR3 totals 12 residues. CDR3 nucleotides: TGTGCCAGCAGCGCGGACAGGGGGGACTACACCTTC. The encoded protein is CASSADRGDYTF.

This clonotype was found many times. The chain carries TRBV4-1 and TRBJ1-4; TRBD1 aligns across 9 bases. With V trimmed by 3 bases and J by 5 bases, 4 bases remained unmatched. Per germline, CDR1 MGHRA and CDR2 YSYEKL. The CDR3 sequence is 15 residues long. CDR3 in amino acids: CASSHPGTGNEKLFF. DNA of the CDR3: TGCGCCAGCAGCCACCCCGGGACAGGGAATGAAAAACTGTTTTTT.

V gene TRBV7-8 combines with J gene TRBJ2-1; 15 nucleotides line up with TRBD2. Germline CDR1 is SGHVS and CDR2 is FQNEAQ. CDR3 size: 17 residues. The V gene end was trimmed by 6 bases and the J gene end by 6 bases; junction bases not matched to a gene: 9. The chain's CDR3 is CASSWGLAGGLVNEQFF. The DNA of the CDR3 is TGTGCCAGCAGTTGGGGACTAGCGGGGGGACTAGTCAATGAGCAGTTCTTC.

Points on this clonotype: Given a much more abundant clone one base away, this may be a read error. The chain has TRBV6-2 or TRBV6-3 and TRBJ2-7; no definite D call. V was shortened by 2 bases and J by 6 bases, with 11 bases between the two germline ends. The germline gives CDR1 MNHEY, CDR2 SVGEGT. The CDR3 is 13 residues long. The CDR3 DNA is TGTGCCAGCAGTTACACGGCTCTGTTCGAGCAGTACGTC. Translating it yields CASSYTALFEQYV.

The chain has TRBV4-3 and TRBJ2-3; D gene unclear. Per germline, CDR1 LGHNA and CDR2 YSLEER. There are 15 residues in the CDR3. The V end lost 0 bases, the J end lost 2 bases, and 9 bases lay between the germline ends. The CDR3 is CASSQDGLNTDTQYF. CDR3 nucleotides: TGCGCCAGCAGCCAAGATGGGCTTAACACAGATACGCAGTATTTT.

V gene TRBV20-1 combines with J gene TRBJ2-7; possibly TRBD1 or TRBD2 for D (5 bases each). Germline V gene data show CDR1 as DFQATT and CDR2 as SNEGSKA (reference sequence). The CDR3 covers 15 residues. Trimming left V 5 bases short and J 2 bases short, with 19 bases between. As DNA, the CDR3 is TGCAGTGCTGCTAGAGCCGGGGCGCTCACCTACGAGCAGTACTTC. Translated: CSAARAGALTYEQYF.

This clonotype was counted only a few times. V gene TRBV3-1 combines with J gene TRBJ1-5; a possible D gene is TRBD1 (6 bases). Trimming shortened V by 4 bases and J by 6 bases, and 10 bases separated the two germline ends. The CDR3 is 13 amino acids. Germline V gives CDR1 LGHDT, CDR2 YNNKEL (reference sequence). The DNA for the CDR3 is TGTGCCAGCAGCCGGAGGGGGAGTCAGCCCCAGCATTTT. As protein: CASSRRGSQPQHF. Drawing the rest from reference TRBV3-1 and TRBJ1-5, the complete variable domain is DTAVSQTPKYLVTQMGNDKSIKCEQNLGHDTMYWYKQDSKKFLKIMFSYNNKELIINETVPNRFSPKSPDKAHLNLHINSLELGDSAVYFCASSRRGSQPQHFGDGTRLSIL.

This clonotype occurred a few times. The chain employs TRBV20-1 and TRBJ2-1; D uncertain. Trimming stripped 0 bases from V and 9 bases from J, with 9 bases between. Germline V gives CDR1 DFQATT, CDR2 SNEGSKA (reference sequence). This CDR3 spans 12 amino acids. DNA for the CDR3: TGCAGTGCTAGAGATGATGGAGCTGAGCAGTTCTTC. This sequence encodes CSARDDGAEQFF.

This clonotype showed up just a few times. The rearrangement links TRBV9 to TRBJ1-2, with 9 bases lining up with TRBD1. In germline, CDR1 is SGDLS, CDR2 YYNGEE. Trimming took 2 bases from V and 2 from J; bases not matched to a gene: 1. CDR3 size: 14 residues. The CDR3: CASSVGQGNYGYTF. Here the CDR3 DNA reads TGTGCCAGCAGCGTGGGACAGGGCAACTATGGCTACACCTTC. The full variable domain, in which reference TRBV9 and TRBJ1-2 provide the parts outside the CDR3, is DSGVTQTPKHLITATGQRVTLRCSPRSGDLSVYWYQQSLDQGLQFLIQYYNGEERAKGNILERFSAQQFPDLHSELNLSSLELGDSALYFCASSVGQGNYGYTFGSGTRLTVV.

This clonotype was observed a few times. This sequence joins TRBV5-1 and TRBJ2-7, with D possibly matching TRBD1 (5 bases). Germline V gene sequence: CDR1 SGHRS, CDR2 YFSETQ. This CDR3 is built from 16 residues. V shed 1 base and J shed 2 bases, with 16 bases lying between them. CDR3 DNA: TGCGCCAGCAGCTTGTATCGGCAGGGAAAACCCTACGAGCAGTACTTC. Translated: CASSLYRQGKPYEQYF.

Comments on this clonotype: A read error is possible here, since a much larger clone lies one base away. The gene calls are TRBV4-3 and TRBJ1-2; 9 bases match TRBD1. The CDR3 consists of 18 residues. CDR1 is LGHNA and CDR2 is YSLEER in the germline V gene. CDR3 sequence (DNA): TGCGCCAGCAGCAAAGATTTCGGACAGGGGAAGGGGCCCTATGGCTACACCTTC. This encodes CASSKDFGQGKGPYGYTF.

This clonotype was counted between two and nine times. The chain combines TRBV27 with TRBJ1-6; D is unclear. The CDR3 is 13 amino acids. V was shortened by 4 bases and J by 9 bases, with 10 bases between the two germline ends. CDR1 is MNHEY and CDR2 is SMNVEV in the germline V gene (reference sequence). Written as DNA, the CDR3 is TGTGCCAGCAGTTATGACTCGGGTTCACCCCTCCACTTT. Amino acids: CASSYDSGSPLHF.

This clonotype has just a few counts. The genes are TRBV5-1 and TRBJ2-1, with a possible D match to TRBD2 (6 bases). The CDR3 is 16 residues long. V was cut by 0 bases and J by 4 bases, with 14 bases left in between. Germline CDR1 reads SGHRS; CDR2 reads YFSETQ. CDR3 loop: CASSLDRAGSYNEQFF. CDR3 DNA: TGCGCCAGCAGCTTGGATAGGGCGGGGAGTTACAATGAGCAGTTCTTC.

The V and J genes are TRBV19 and TRBJ2-1; perhaps D is TRBD1 or TRBD2 (5 bases each). V was shortened by 11 bases and J by 0 bases, with 23 bases between the two germline ends. CDR1 is LNHDA, CDR2 SQIVND, per germline (reference sequence). This CDR3 comprises 17 residues. The CDR3 loop is CAASSEGLTFSYNEQFF. CDR3 sequence (DNA): TGTGCCGCCAGTAGTGAGGGGCTCACCTTCTCCTACAATGAGCAGTTCTTC.

The J gene is TRBJ2-1, the V gene TRBV11-2; D is unresolved. Germline-derived CDR1 and CDR2 are SGHAT and FQNNGV. The CDR3 sequence is 11 residues long. Trimming pared 5 bases from V and 4 bases from J, leaving 3 bases between. The CDR3 protein is CASSKYNEQFF. The CDR3 coding sequence is TGTGCCAGCAGCAAATACAATGAGCAGTTCTTC. The whole variable domain, filled in from reference TRBV11-2 and TRBJ2-1, reads EAGVAQSPRYKIIEKRQSVAFWCNPISGHATLYWYQQILGQGPKLLIQFQNNGVVDDSQLPKDRFSAERLKGVDSTLKIQPAKLEDSAVYLCASSKYNEQFFGPGTRLTVL.

The gene calls are TRBV12-3 or TRBV12-4 and TRBJ1-3; no clear D. There are 14 residues in the CDR3. V was pared by 3 bases and J by 0 bases, with 6 bases between. This chain's CDR3 is CASSLLFSGNTIYF. CDR3 sequence (DNA): TGTGCCAGCAGTTTGCTGTTCTCTGGAAACACCATATATTTT.

This chain joins TRBV12-3 or TRBV12-4 and TRBJ2-7; D is tentatively TRBD1 or TRBD2 (6 bases each). Trimming pared 2 bases from V and 3 bases from J, leaving 11 bases between. This CDR3 has 14 amino acids. The DNA for the CDR3 is TGTGCCAGCAGTTTAACCGGGGGCTTCTACGAGCAGTACTTC. This codes for CASSLTGGFYEQYF.

This clonotype has at least ten counts. The chain uses TRBV5-1 and TRBJ2-5; possible D gene TRBD2, 5 bases. Germline V CDR1 and CDR2: SGHRS, YFSETQ. This CDR3 contains 14 residues. V was clipped by 0 bases and J by 2 bases, with 8 bases between them. The CDR3 reads CASSLERLQETQYF. CDR3 DNA sequence: TGCGCCAGCAGCTTGGAACGACTACAAGAGACCCAGTACTTC. The variable domain in full, with the rest retrieved from reference TRBV5-1 and TRBJ2-5, is KAGVTQTPRYLIKTRGQQVTLSCSPISGHRSVSWYQQTPGQGLQFLFEYFSETQRNKGNFPGRFSGRQFSNSRSEMNVSTLELGDSALYLCASSLERLQETQYFGPGTRLLVL.